The 8 T cell receptor beta chains below come from one sample, sequenced in a study of CD8 T cells in Susac syndrome. The authors reverse transcribed roughly 0.5 to 1 ug RNA with random hexamers. TCRdb analysed the immunoSEQ multiplex PCR reads with MiXCR anew, one entry per CDR3 protein. The sample includes some 300,000 distinct CDR3 sequences, 85% of them seen just once. Input material: CD8+ T cells from PBMCs. These receptors were taken from a human donor with multiple sclerosis.

The chain combines TRBV29-1 with TRBJ2-1; D not certain. Germline V gene data show CDR1 as SQVTM and CDR2 as ANQGSEA. V shed 3 bases and J shed 4 bases, with 16 bases lying between them. The CDR3 contains 15 residues. The CDR3: CSVDAPGDLYNEQFF. The DNA of the CDR3 is TGCAGCGTTGATGCTCCGGGTGATCTTTACAATGAGCAGTTCTTC.

The chain links TRBV28 to TRBJ2-7; D is uncertain. The CDR3 length is 13 residues. V was trimmed by 3 bases and J by 7 bases, leaving 13 bases between them. Germline CDR1 and CDR2: MDHEN and SYDVKM. CDR3 protein: CASSFSGLREQYF. The CDR3 coding sequence is TGTGCCAGCAGTTTCTCCGGTCTCCGGGAGCAGTACTTC.

The CDR3 nucleotides are TGTGCCAGCAGCCGGGACAGCTTAGCCAAAAACATTCAGTACTTC. This codes for CASSRDSLAKNIQYF. The chain uses TRBV27 and TRBJ2-4; 7 bases are shared with TRBD1. Trimming took 6 bases from V and 0 from J; bases not matched to a gene: 5. The germline CDR1 and CDR2 sequences are MNHEY and SMNVEV (reference sequence). There are 15 residues in the CDR3.

For the CDR3, the DNA is TGTGCCAGCAGCTTGGACGGGAGCTTGGCCTACGAGCAGTACTTC. Translating it yields CASSLDGSLAYEQYF. The chain combines TRBV5-8 with TRBJ2-7, with TRBD2 as a possible D gene (6 bases). The V gene's germline CDR1 is SGHTS and CDR2 YDEGEE. Trimming left V 0 bases short and J 2 bases short, with 12 bases between. The CDR3 covers 15 residues. The entire variable domain, with the rest obtained from reference TRBV5-8 and TRBJ2-7, is as follows: EAGVTQSPTHLIKTRGQQATLRCSPISGHTSVYWYQQALGLGLQFLLWYDEGEERNRGNFPPRFSGRQFPNYSSELNVNALELEDSALYLCASSLDGSLAYEQYFGPGTRLTVT.

The chain employs TRBV2 and TRBJ2-7; D not resolved. Trimming removed 6 bases at V and 3 bases at J, with 15 bases between. The CDR3 spans 14 residues. Germline-derived CDR1 and CDR2 are SNHLY and FYNNEI. CDR3 DNA sequence: TGTGCCAGCAGCCCCGGCGCAGGCTACTACGAGCAGTACTTC. Its protein product is CASSPGAGYYEQYF.

This clonotype was detected once. The gene calls are TRBV25-1 and TRBJ2-7; perhaps TRBD1 as D (5 bases). Trimming removed 8 bases from V and 2 bases from J, with 13 bases in between. The germline V gene encodes CDR1 MGHDK and CDR2 SYGVNS. The CDR3 runs 13 residues. CDR3 bases: TGTGCCAGCGATACGGACACCCCCTACGAGCAGTACTTC. It yields the protein CASDTDTPYEQYF.

The genes are TRBV24-1 and TRBJ2-3, with 10 bases identical to TRBD1. V lost 4 bases to trimming and J lost 2 bases; unmatched junction nucleotides: 5. The germline V gene encodes CDR1 KGHDR and CDR2 SFDVKD. The CDR3 has 16 residues. The CDR3 DNA reads TGTGCCACCAGTGAATCGGGACAGGGGCCCACAGATACGCAGTATTTT. Residues: CATSESGQGPTDTQYF.

The rearrangement links TRBV6-4 to TRBJ2-1; 8 bases fit TRBD2. CDR3 size: 15 residues. The V gene end was trimmed by 3 bases and the J gene end by 4 bases; junction bases not matched to a gene: 5. CDR1 is MRHNA and CDR2 is SNTAGT in the germline V gene. The CDR3 is CASSEIAGKYNEQFF. CDR3 nucleotide sequence: TGTGCCAGCAGTGAAATAGCGGGAAAGTACAATGAGCAGTTCTTC.